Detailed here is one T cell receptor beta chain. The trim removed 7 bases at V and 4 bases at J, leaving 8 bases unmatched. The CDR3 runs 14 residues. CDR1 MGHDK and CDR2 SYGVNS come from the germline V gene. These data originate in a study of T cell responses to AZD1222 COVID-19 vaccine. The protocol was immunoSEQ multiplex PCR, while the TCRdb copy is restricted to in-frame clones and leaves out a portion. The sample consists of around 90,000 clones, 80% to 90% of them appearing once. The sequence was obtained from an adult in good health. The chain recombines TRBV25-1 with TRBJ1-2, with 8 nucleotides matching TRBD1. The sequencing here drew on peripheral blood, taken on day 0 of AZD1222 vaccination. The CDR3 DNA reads TGTGCCAGCAAAGGGACAGGCCCCGTCTATGGCTACACCTTC. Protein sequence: CASKGTGPVYGYTF.